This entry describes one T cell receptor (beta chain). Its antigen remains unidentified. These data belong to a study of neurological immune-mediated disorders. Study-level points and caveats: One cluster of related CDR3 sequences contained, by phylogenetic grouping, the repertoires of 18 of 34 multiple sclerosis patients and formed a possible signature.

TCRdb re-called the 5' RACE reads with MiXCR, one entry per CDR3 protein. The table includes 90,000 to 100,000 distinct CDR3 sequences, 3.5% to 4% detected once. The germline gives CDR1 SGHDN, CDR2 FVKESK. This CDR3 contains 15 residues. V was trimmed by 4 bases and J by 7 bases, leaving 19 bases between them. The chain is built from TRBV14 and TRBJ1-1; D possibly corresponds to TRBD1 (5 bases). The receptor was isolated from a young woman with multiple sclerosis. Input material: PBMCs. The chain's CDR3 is CASSLHGTAIFEAFF. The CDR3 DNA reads TGTGCCAGCAGCCTTCACGGGACGGCTATTTTTGAAGCTTTCTTT. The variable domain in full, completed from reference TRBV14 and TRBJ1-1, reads EAGVTQFPSHSVIEKGQTVTLRCDPISGHDNLYWYRRVMGKEIKFLLHFVKESKQDESGMPNNRFLAERTGGTYSTLKVQPAELEDSGVYFCASSLHGTAIFEAFFGQGTRLTVV.